The 27 T cell receptor beta chains below were found in one sample sequenced in a study of T cell responses to AZD1222 COVID-19 vaccine. Data came from immunoSEQ multiplex PCR; TCRdb stores just in-frame clones and leaves some out. Of around 150,000 clones listed, approximately 84% are singletons. The sample here was peripheral blood, taken on day 0 of AZD1222 vaccination. Receptor source: an adult in good health.

V is TRBV11-2 and J is TRBJ1-3, with D unresolved. Trimming took 5 bases from V and 0 from J, leaving 11 bases between them. The CDR3 sequence is 15 residues long. CDR1 and CDR2 from the germline V gene are SGHAT and FQNNGV. CDR3 in amino acids: CASSPDGISGNTIYF. DNA for the CDR3: TGTGCCAGCAGCCCGGACGGAATCTCTGGAAACACCATATATTTT. Drawing the rest from reference TRBV11-2 and TRBJ1-3, the complete variable domain is EAGVAQSPRYKIIEKRQSVAFWCNPISGHATLYWYQQILGQGPKLLIQFQNNGVVDDSQLPKDRFSAERLKGVDSTLKIQPAKLEDSAVYLCASSPDGISGNTIYFGEGSWLTVV.

The chain uses TRBV11-2 and TRBJ2-1; 16 positions agree with TRBD2. The V gene end was trimmed by 5 bases and the J gene end by 7 bases; junction bases not matched to a gene: 11. CDR1 is SGHAT, CDR2 FQNNGV, per germline. CDR3 length equals 18 residues. The CDR3 DNA reads as TGTGCCAGCAGCCCGACCGGGACTAGCGGGGGGGCTAGGAATGAGCAGTTCTTC. It translates to CASSPTGTSGGARNEQFF.

The chain is built from TRBV6-4 and TRBJ2-3, with 11 nucleotides matching TRBD2. The CDR3 covers 14 residues. V lost 4 bases and J lost 4; bases outside the gene matches: 1. Germline CDR1 MRHNA, CDR2 SNTAGT. CDR3 sequence: CASSGSGGADTQYF. CDR3 DNA: TGTGCCAGCAGTGGTAGCGGGGGGGCAGATACGCAGTATTTT.

This clone was picked up a small number of times. The chain couples TRBV29-1 to TRBJ1-1; 8 bases align to TRBD1. V trimming: 6 bases; J trimming: 6 bases; junction bases outside the gene matches: 18. The germline gives CDR1 SQVTM, CDR2 ANQGSEA. This CDR3 has 16 residues. CDR3 in DNA: TGCAGCGTCAAAAGGACAGGGTCGCTCGCGTTACCTGAAGCTTTCTTT. As protein: CSVKRTGSLALPEAFF.

The V call is TRBV7-2, the J call TRBJ2-2; a weak D match, TRBD1 (5 bases). CDR1 SGHTA and CDR2 FQGNSA come from the germline V gene. The CDR3 is 14 residues long. V gave up 10 bases and J gave up 0 bases, with 12 bases separating them. This CDR3 is CANLGQTNTGELFF. The CDR3, as DNA: TGTGCCAACCTAGGACAAACGAACACCGGGGAGCTGTTTTTT.

There are a few counts of this clone. The V and J genes are TRBV25-1 and TRBJ1-2; unclear D gene. The CDR3 extends over 13 amino acids. Germline V gene sequence: CDR1 MGHDK, CDR2 SYGVNS. V was shortened by 5 bases and J by 1 base, with 8 bases between the two germline ends. The CDR3 coding sequence is TGTGCCAGCAGTTTAGCGTTTAACTATGGCTACACCTTC. This codes for CASSLAFNYGYTF.

The CDR3 nucleotides are TGTGCCAGCTCAGCTACAGGGGCCTTTGATGAAGCTTTCTTT. Translation: CASSATGAFDEAFF. V and J are TRBV18 and TRBJ1-1; the match to TRBD1 covers 7 bases. The V gene end was trimmed by 5 bases and the J gene end by 7 bases; junction bases not matched to a gene: 10. CDR1 is KGHSH and CDR2 is LQKENI in the germline V gene. The CDR3 is 14 residues long.

The chain carries TRBV6-5 and TRBJ1-1, with a weak D call TRBD1 (6 bases). Germline CDR1 is MNHEY and CDR2 is SVGAGI. Trimming removed 6 bases from V and 5 bases from J, with 13 bases in between. The CDR3 has 13 residues. The CDR3 nucleotides are TGTGCCAGCAGGAGTAATCAGGGGACTGAAGCTTTCTTT. It yields the protein CASRSNQGTEAFF.

V gene TRBV11-1 combines with J gene TRBJ2-5; D is undetermined. V lost 1 base to trimming and J lost 7 bases, with 13 bases between them. This CDR3 is built from 14 residues. Germline V gene lookup returns CDR1 SGHAT and CDR2 FQDESV (reference sequence). DNA of the CDR3: TGTGCCAGCAGCTTAGAATTTGGCCGAGGGACCCAGTACTTC. Encoded protein: CASSLEFGRGTQYF.

The rearrangement uses TRBV5-6 and TRBJ1-2; D perhaps matches TRBD1 (5 bases). The CDR3 extends over 14 amino acids. Trimming removed 0 bases from V and 3 bases from J, with 9 bases in between. Germline assignment: CDR1 SGHDT and CDR2 YYEEEE. CDR3 nucleotide sequence: TGTGCCAGCAGCTTGGGTCAGGGACACTATGGCTACACCTTC. It translates to CASSLGQGHYGYTF. Full variable domain (remainder filled in from reference TRBV5-6 and TRBJ1-2): DAGVTQSPTHLIKTRGQQVTLRCSPKSGHDTVSWYQQALGQGPQFIFQYYEEEERQRGNFPDRFSGHQFPNYSSELNVNALLLGDSALYLCASSLGQGHYGYTFGSGTRLTVV.

In nucleotides, the CDR3 is TGTGCCAGCAGTTTAGCCAAATCACCCCTCCACTTT. Its translation: CASSLAKSPLHF. This rearrangement joins TRBV12-3 or TRBV12-4 to TRBJ1-6, with no clear D. V was cut by 0 bases and J by 10 bases, with 4 bases left in between. The CDR3 sequence is 12 residues long.

The genes are TRBV6-6 and TRBJ1-6; D gene uncertain. Germline CDR1 is MNHNY and CDR2 is SVGAGI (reference sequence). This CDR3 comprises 15 residues. V was shortened by 7 bases and J by 5 bases, with 15 bases between the two germline ends. CDR3 sequence: CASIPTDLNNSPLHF. The CDR3 DNA sequence: TGTGCCAGCATTCCGACGGACTTGAATAATTCACCCCTCCACTTT.

The chain joins TRBV5-6 to TRBJ2-1; no clear D. Germline CDR1 SGHDT, CDR2 YYEEEE. This CDR3 is 12 amino acids long. V dropped 4 bases and J dropped 6 bases, with 8 bases sitting between them. The CDR3 DNA is TGTGCCAGCAGCGAACCTCCCAATGAGCAGTTCTTC. Residues: CASSEPPNEQFF.

The chain uses TRBV5-1 and TRBJ2-3; the match to TRBD2 covers 8 bases. The CDR3 is 14 amino acids. Germline lookup yields CDR1 SGHRS and CDR2 YFSETQ. The V gene end was trimmed by 5 bases and the J gene end by 1 base; junction bases not matched to a gene: 3. The CDR3 nucleotides read TGCGCCAGCAGTCATAGCGGGGGCACAGATACGCAGTATTTT. This encodes CASSHSGGTDTQYF.

This clone has a single count. The CDR3, as DNA: TGTGCCAGCAGTTTTCGCCAGGCGCCTACCTCCTACGAGCAGTACTTC. It encodes CASSFRQAPTSYEQYF. The chain uses TRBV28 and TRBJ2-7; D gene unclear. The germline V gene encodes CDR1 MDHEN and CDR2 SYDVKM. Trimming removed 3 bases from V and 0 bases from J, with 15 bases in between. This CDR3 is 16 amino acids long.

The rearrangement uses TRBV6-6 and TRBJ2-7; 7 bases align to TRBD1. The length of the CDR3 is 12 residues. CDR1 MNHNY and CDR2 SVGAGI come from the germline V gene (reference sequence). The ends lost 2 bases at V and 6 bases at J; junction bases unmatched: 1. This CDR3 reads CASSYKGAEQYF. CDR3 sequence (DNA): TGTGCCAGCAGTTACAAGGGGGCCGAGCAGTACTTC.

J is TRBJ1-1 and V is TRBV28, with TRBD1 matching over 8 bases. Germline V gene lookup returns CDR1 MDHEN and CDR2 SYDVKM. The CDR3 spans 13 residues. The V and J ends lost 6 bases and 5 bases, in that order; junction bases with no gene match: 5. The CDR3 loop is CASRYQGATEAFF. DNA of the CDR3: TGTGCCAGCAGGTATCAGGGGGCAACTGAAGCTTTCTTT.

The CDR3 reads CASAVRNNEQFF. The DNA of the CDR3 is TGTGCCAGTGCAGTACGGAACAATGAGCAGTTCTTC. The V call is TRBV19, the J call TRBJ2-1; no clear D gene. Germline V gene lookup returns CDR1 LNHDA and CDR2 SQIVND (reference sequence). This CDR3 is built from 12 residues. The V gene lost 8 bases and the J gene lost 5 bases, with 10 bases spanning the gap.

V and J are TRBV5-1 and TRBJ1-4; a weak D match, TRBD1 (6 bases). Trimming shortened V by 2 bases and J by 7 bases, and 12 bases separated the two germline ends. The germline V gene has CDR1 SGHRS and CDR2 YFSETQ. The CDR3 consists of 14 residues. DNA of the CDR3: TGCGCCAGCAGCTTACAGGGTGGAGGTGAAAAACTGTTTTTT. Translated, it gives CASSLQGGGEKLFF.

V gene TRBV24-1 combines with J gene TRBJ2-5, with D tentatively TRBD1 (5 bases). The V gene lost 3 bases and the J gene lost 4 bases, with 11 bases spanning the gap. The CDR3 covers 14 residues. Germline CDR1 KGHDR, CDR2 SFDVKD. In DNA form, the CDR3 reads TGTGCCACCAGTGATCCGGACACTTTAGAGACCCAGTACTTC. Amino acids: CATSDPDTLETQYF.

The chain couples TRBV5-1 to TRBJ1-1; D perhaps matches TRBD1 (5 bases). Between the trimmed V and J ends, which lost 0 bases and 1 base, there was a span of 10 bases. Germline CDR1 and CDR2: SGHRS and YFSETQ. The CDR3 runs to 15 residues. CDR3 DNA: TGCGCCAGCAGCTTGGAAGGGGCCCGGAACACTGAAGCTTTCTTT. It codes for CASSLEGARNTEAFF.

The chain uses TRBV30 and TRBJ2-2; unclear D gene. Trimming removed 2 bases from V and 1 base from J, with 11 bases in between. Germline assignment: CDR1 GTSNPN and CDR2 SVGIG (reference sequence). The CDR3 extends over 15 amino acids. The CDR3 DNA reads TGTGCCTGGAGTCAGCTAGGTGGGAACACCGGGGAGCTGTTTTTT. Translated, it gives CAWSQLGGNTGELFF.

The chain has TRBV12-3 or TRBV12-4 and TRBJ2-5; D uncertain. Trimming removed 7 bases from V and 1 base from J, with 4 bases in between. The CDR3 consists of 11 residues. CDR3 in DNA: TGTGCCAGCAAAATCCAAGAGACCCAGTACTTC. It codes for CASKIQETQYF.

The genes are TRBV9 and TRBJ1-2; 7 nucleotides line up with TRBD1. The CDR3 is made up of 17 amino acids. V lost 0 bases to trimming and J lost 5 bases; unmatched junction nucleotides: 13. In germline, CDR1 is SGDLS, CDR2 YYNGEE. The CDR3 is CASSVGRAQGGRYGYTF. CDR3 bases: TGTGCCAGCAGCGTAGGCAGGGCCCAGGGGGGACGGTATGGCTACACCTTC.

This clone showed up just a few times. V and J are TRBV24-1 and TRBJ2-7; D unclear. Trimming took 6 bases from V and 7 from J, leaving 12 bases between them. The CDR3 sequence is 12 residues long. The germline gives CDR1 KGHDR, CDR2 SFDVKD. The CDR3 DNA reads TGTGCCACCAGTACTAATGACTGGGAGCAGTACTTC. As protein: CATSTNDWEQYF.

The chain couples TRBV5-1 to TRBJ1-2; D remains ambiguous. CDR1 and CDR2 (germline): SGHRS, YFSETQ. This CDR3 contains 13 residues. Trimming removed 2 bases at V and 8 bases at J, with 13 bases between. The CDR3 region has the DNA TGCGCCAGCAGCTTAGAGGGTTCGGGGGGCTACACCTTC. Translating gives CASSLEGSGGYTF.

CDR3 DNA: TGTGCCAGCAGTTACTCTGGGCCAGAGACCCAGTACTTC. Its protein is CASSYSGPETQYF. This rearrangement joins TRBV6-6 to TRBJ2-5; D is uncertain. Trimming stripped 0 bases from V and 4 bases from J, with 6 bases between. The CDR3 extends over 13 amino acids. Per the germline V gene, CDR1 is MNHNY and CDR2 is SVGAGI (reference sequence).